The 31 T cell receptor beta chains below come from one sample, sequenced in a study of blood T cell repertoires in COVID-19. Some clones are missing from TCRdb's copy, which holds only in-frame ones; the method was immunoSEQ multiplex PCR. Of about 350,000 clones in the sample, approximately 90% are singletons; the top ten hold roughly 3.4%. The sample was peripheral blood. The receptor set was obtained from a woman aged 18-29 years who had recovered from COVID-19.

The CDR3 region is CASRQDTGTGPNYGYTF. CDR3 nucleotides: TGTGCCAGTAGACAGGATACCGGGACAGGGCCGAACTATGGCTACACCTTC. This chain connects TRBV19 to TRBJ1-2, with TRBD1 matching 9 bases. CDR1 and CDR2 (germline): LNHDA, SQIVND (reference sequence). The CDR3 is made up of 17 amino acids. V gave up 6 bases and J gave up 2 bases; unmatched junction bases: 13.

The chain employs TRBV7-8 and TRBJ1-5, with 7 bases that match TRBD1. The CDR3 loop spans 16 amino acids. V gave up 1 base and J gave up 1 base; unmatched junction bases: 4. Looked up from germline, CDR1 is SGHVS and CDR2 is FQNEAQ. The CDR3 region has the DNA TGTGCCAGCAGCTTAGAGGGGGCACGGAGCAATCAGCCCCAGCATTTT. Its translation is CASSLEGARSNQPQHF.

V and J are TRBV4-3 and TRBJ2-1; 10 bases align to TRBD2. Germline assignment: CDR1 LGHNA and CDR2 YSLEER. V was clipped by 1 base and J by 4 bases; unmatched bases: 10. This CDR3 spans 18 amino acids. CDR3 loop: CASSQGTSGTTFYNEQFF. CDR3 nucleotide sequence: TGCGCCAGCAGCCAAGGAACTAGCGGGACTACATTTTACAATGAGCAGTTCTTC.

The gene calls are TRBV21-1 and TRBJ2-3; the D call in the table, TRBD1, was not verified against the DNA. TRBV21-1 is labeled a pseudogene. CDR3 size: 15 residues. The CDR3 here is CASSKAARKHDTQYF. The CDR3 DNA reads TGTGCCAGCAGCAAAGCGGCCCGCAAACACGATACGCAGTATTTT.

The gene calls are TRBV30 and TRBJ2-2, with 9 bases identical to TRBD1. The length of the CDR3 is 15 residues. V lost 0 bases, J lost 3 bases, and 2 bases stayed unmatched. The germline V gene has CDR1 GTSNPN and CDR2 SVGIG (reference sequence). The CDR3 nucleotides read TGTGCCTGGAGTGTCCGACAGGGGGACACCGGGGAGCTGTTTTTT. It translates to CAWSVRQGDTGELFF.

The genes are TRBV5-4 and TRBJ2-1, with TRBD1 matching 11 bases. The CDR3 contains 18 residues. The V gene's germline CDR1 is SGHNT and CDR2 YYREEE (reference sequence). V trimming: 4 bases; J trimming: 0 bases; junction bases outside the gene matches: 9. The CDR3 nucleotides read TGTGCCAGCAGCGTACTCGGACAGGGGGCCTTCTCCTACAATGAGCAGTTCTTC. Residues: CASSVLGQGAFSYNEQFF.

The CDR3 DNA sequence: TGTGCCAGCAGTGACGGGTCCTCGGCTAATGAAAAACTGTTTTTT. Its translation: CASSDGSSANEKLFF. The chain has TRBV6-1 and TRBJ1-4; D is ambiguous. Between the trimmed V and J ends, which lost 3 bases and 3 bases, there was a span of 11 bases. Germline loops: CDR1 MNHNS, CDR2 SASEGT. This CDR3 comprises 15 residues.

This clone has a single count. The chain couples TRBV3-1 (or the pseudogene TRBV3-2) to TRBJ2-3, with 11 nucleotides matching TRBD2. Germline V lookup: CDR1 LGHDT, CDR2 YNNKEL (reference sequence). With 5 bases clipped from V and 0 bases from J, the junction kept 1 base outside the gene matches. The CDR3 runs to 15 residues. Here the CDR3 DNA reads TGTGCCAGCAGCTGGACTAGCGGGAGCACAGATACGCAGTATTTT. Protein: CASSWTSGSTDTQYF.

V is TRBV11-3 and J is TRBJ2-5, with a tentative D call TRBD2 (7 bases). Germline V gene sequence: CDR1 SGHNT, CDR2 YENEEA. The CDR3 runs 14 residues. The germline V and J ends were trimmed by 2 bases and 5 bases, with 12 bases remaining between them. CDR3 nucleotides: TGTGCCAGCAGCTTATCAGCGGGACACGAGACCCAGTACTTC. Translated, it gives CASSLSAGHETQYF.

V is TRBV15 and J is TRBJ2-3; 7 nucleotides line up with TRBD1. The V gene end was trimmed by 0 bases and the J gene end by 6 bases; junction bases not matched to a gene: 12. Germline-derived CDR1 and CDR2 are LNHNV and YYDKDF (reference sequence). This CDR3 contains 17 residues. The CDR3 DNA is TGTGCCACCAGCAGAGATTTAGGGGGCCCCGCACGGGATACGCAGTATTTT. Protein product: CATSRDLGGPARDTQYF. The full variable domain, its missing parts supplied by reference TRBV15 and TRBJ2-3, is DAMVIQNPRYQVTQFGKPVTLSCSQTLNHNVMYWYQQKSSQAPKLLFHYYDKDFNNEADTPDNFQSRRPNTSFCFLDIRSPGLGDTAMYLCATSRDLGGPARDTQYFGPGTRLTVL.

The rearrangement uses TRBV5-4 and TRBJ1-3; D unresolved. V shed 0 bases and J shed 0 bases, with 13 bases lying between them. This CDR3 has 17 amino acids. Germline V lookup: CDR1 SGHNT, CDR2 YYREEE (reference sequence). The CDR3 loop is CASSLGVFGLSGNTIYF. The CDR3 DNA reads as TGTGCCAGCAGCTTGGGAGTATTCGGACTCTCTGGAAACACCATATATTTT.

In its sample, this clone was seen once. This chain joins TRBV7-9 and TRBJ2-2; a weak D match, TRBD1 (6 bases). V lost 5 bases to trimming and J lost 0 bases, with 13 bases between them. The CDR3 is made up of 16 amino acids. Germline assignment: CDR1 SEHNR and CDR2 FQNEAQ (reference sequence). The CDR3 DNA is TGTGCCAGCAGCCCAGGGGACGGGGCGAACACCGGGGAGCTGTTTTTT. Encoded protein: CASSPGDGANTGELFF. The variable domain in full, with the rest retrieved from reference TRBV7-9 and TRBJ2-2, is DTGVSQNPRHKITKRGQNVTFRCDPISEHNRLYWYRQTLGQGPEFLTYFQNEAQLEKSRLLSDRFSAERPKGSFSTLEIQRTEQGDSAMYLCASSPGDGANTGELFFGEGSRLTVL.

This rearrangement joins TRBV4-1 to TRBJ2-1; D possibly corresponds to TRBD2 (5 bases). From germline, CDR1 is MGHRA and CDR2 YSYEKL. CDR3 size: 13 residues. V gave up 4 bases and J gave up 9 bases, with 13 bases separating them. CDR3: CASSPSNSGEQFF. For the CDR3, the DNA is TGCGCCAGCAGCCCCTCGAACAGCGGTGAGCAGTTCTTC.

This clone was picked up one time. This sequence joins TRBV7-9 and TRBJ2-3; D gene uncertain. V lost 6 bases, J lost 4 bases, and 17 bases lay in between. The germline CDR1 and CDR2 sequences are SEHNR and FQNEAQ (reference sequence). This CDR3 is built from 15 residues. The CDR3 reads CASSSRLIEADTQYF. The CDR3 DNA follows: TGTGCCAGCAGTTCGCGACTTATTGAGGCAGATACGCAGTATTTT.

CDR3 loop: CAWRGKDSYNEQFF. The CDR3 nucleotides are TGTGCCTGGAGGGGCAAGGACTCCTACAATGAGCAGTTCTTC. V and J are TRBV30 and TRBJ2-1; D not certain. Germline-derived CDR1 and CDR2 are GTSNPN and SVGIG (reference sequence). The CDR3 is made up of 14 amino acids. V lost 3 bases, J lost 0 bases, and 9 bases lay in between.

The chain carries TRBV4-3 and TRBJ2-1, with TRBD2 matching 7 bases. J lost 2 bases, V lost 0 bases, and 1 base had no gene match. CDR1 and CDR2 from the germline V gene are LGHNA and YSLEER. The CDR3 loop spans 15 amino acids. The CDR3 protein is CASSQEREPYNEQFF. DNA of the CDR3: TGCGCCAGCAGCCAAGAGCGGGAGCCCTACAATGAGCAGTTCTTC.

This chain connects TRBV7-9 to TRBJ2-1; possible D gene TRBD2, 5 bases. Trimming pared 1 base from V and 0 bases from J, leaving 19 bases between. Germline assignment: CDR1 SEHNR and CDR2 FQNEAQ (reference sequence). This CDR3 is built from 19 residues. The CDR3 sequence is CASSLGFRVGVSSYNEQFF. CDR3 sequence (DNA): TGTGCCAGCAGCTTAGGGTTTAGAGTCGGGGTGAGCTCCTACAATGAGCAGTTCTTC.

The chain employs TRBV10-1 and TRBJ2-3; 14 bases match TRBD2. The CDR3 is 18 residues long. V shed 6 bases and J 0 bases; nucleotides not matched to a gene: 8. Germline-derived CDR1 and CDR2 are WNHNN and SYGVQD (reference sequence). As DNA, the CDR3 is TGCGCCAGCAGCCCCGGGACTAGCGGGAGAGCTAGCACAGATACGCAGTATTTT. Translated: CASSPGTSGRASTDTQYF.

The V gene is TRBV5-4, the J gene TRBJ1-2; a weak D match, TRBD1 (5 bases). Germline CDR1 and CDR2: SGHNT and YYREEE (reference sequence). V was cut by 1 base and J by 6 bases, with 10 bases left in between. The CDR3 loop spans 13 amino acids. The chain's CDR3 is CASSLQGPDGYTF. In nucleotides, the CDR3 is TGTGCCAGCAGCTTGCAGGGTCCGGATGGCTACACCTTC.

The V call is TRBV10-3, the J call TRBJ1-2, with a weak D call TRBD1 (6 bases). The CDR3 is 12 amino acids. The germline gives CDR1 ENHRY, CDR2 SYGVKD. Trimming shortened V by 7 bases and J by 10 bases, and 16 bases separated the two germline ends. This CDR3 reads CAITSQGYYYTF. In nucleotides, the CDR3 is TGTGCCATCACTTCACAGGGTTACTACTACACCTTC.

The CDR3 bases are TGTGCCAGCAGTTCTATTCTTAACTATGGCTACACCTTC. As protein: CASSSILNYGYTF. The chain carries TRBV12-3 or TRBV12-4 and TRBJ1-2, with unresolved D. The CDR3 consists of 13 residues. V was trimmed by 4 bases and J by 1 base, leaving 7 bases between them.

V and J are TRBV11-3 and TRBJ1-4; D ambiguous. The CDR3 is 13 residues long. V lost 3 bases to trimming and J lost 5 bases, with 7 bases between them. Germline CDR1 SGHNT, CDR2 YENEEA. The CDR3 loop reads CASSFRVNEKLFF. The CDR3 bases are TGTGCCAGCAGCTTTAGAGTAAATGAAAAACTGTTTTTT.

The count of this clone is one. The V gene is TRBV4-1, the J gene TRBJ2-1, with TRBD1 matching 9 bases. Germline CDR1 and CDR2: MGHRA and YSYEKL. This CDR3 has 14 amino acids. The junction had 3 bases not matched to a gene; V was cut back by 0 bases and J by 9 bases. This chain's CDR3 is CASSQEGQGSEQFF. In DNA form, the CDR3 reads TGCGCCAGCAGCCAAGAAGGACAGGGGAGTGAGCAGTTCTTC.

The chain links TRBV6-2 or TRBV6-3 to TRBJ1-6; the match to TRBD1 covers 10 bases. V shed 6 bases, J shed 9 bases, and the junction held 8 bases outside the gene matches. This CDR3 is 15 amino acids long. CDR1 is MNHEY and CDR2 is SVGEGT in the germline V gene. The CDR3 loop reads CASSRTGTGASPLHF. CDR3 DNA sequence: TGTGCCAGCAGCCGGACCGGGACAGGGGCTTCACCCCTCCACTTT.

A few counts support this clone. The chain couples TRBV5-6 to TRBJ2-2; a possible D gene is TRBD2 (5 bases). The germline V and J ends were trimmed by 2 bases and 3 bases, with 8 bases remaining between them. This CDR3 comprises 14 residues. The germline V gene has CDR1 SGHDT and CDR2 YYEEEE. The CDR3 region is CASSFLRDTGELFF. In nucleotides, the CDR3 is TGTGCCAGCAGCTTTTTGAGGGACACCGGGGAGCTGTTTTTT.

The chain joins TRBV11-2 to TRBJ1-1, with 9 nucleotides matching TRBD1. Trimming cost V 8 bases and J 0 bases; bases outside gene matches: 4. The germline CDR1 and CDR2 sequences are SGHAT and FQNNGV. The CDR3 has 14 amino acids. The CDR3 reads CASAGTGLNTEAFF. The CDR3 DNA reads TGTGCCAGCGCGGGGACAGGGTTGAACACTGAAGCTTTCTTT.

The rearrangement uses TRBV7-7 and TRBJ2-7; possibly TRBD2 for D (5 bases). The ends were cut back, 0 bases at V and 2 bases at J, with 11 bases in the middle. The germline CDR1 and CDR2 sequences are SSHAT and FNYEAQ (reference sequence). The CDR3 consists of 15 residues. CDR3 coding DNA: TGTGCCAGCAGCTTAGCGGGAGTTCCGGCCTACGAGCAGTACGTC. Protein sequence: CASSLAGVPAYEQYV.

The rearrangement links TRBV30 to TRBJ1-2; TRBD1 aligns across 9 bases. The CDR3 is 15 residues long. CDR1 and CDR2 from the germline V gene are GTSNPN and SVGIG (reference sequence). V was clipped by 5 bases and J by 2 bases; unmatched bases: 9. Here the CDR3 DNA reads TGTGCCTGGGAGGACAGGGGCCCCGCCAACTATGGCTACACCTTC. Translation gives CAWEDRGPANYGYTF.

The chain joins TRBV30 to TRBJ2-6, with D unclear. There are 17 residues in the CDR3. Germline V gene lookup returns CDR1 GTSNPN and CDR2 SVGIG (reference sequence). V was shortened by 1 base and J by 3 bases, with 16 bases between the two germline ends. CDR3: CAWSDRVGDFGANVLTF. The CDR3 DNA follows: TGTGCCTGGAGTGATAGAGTCGGAGATTTTGGGGCCAACGTCCTGACTTTC.

The J gene is TRBJ2-1, the V gene TRBV6-6, with TRBD2 identical over 15 bases. Germline loops: CDR1 MNHNY, CDR2 SVGAGI (reference sequence). This CDR3 is 17 amino acids long. Trimming took 5 bases from V and 7 from J; bases not matched to a gene: 9. Here the CDR3 DNA reads TGTGCCAGCAGTCGAACTCTTGGGACTAGCGGGAGGAATGAGCAGTTCTTC. As protein: CASSRTLGTSGRNEQFF.

The V and J genes are TRBV6-5 and TRBJ1-2, with 8 bases identical to TRBD1. V shed 5 bases and J 3 bases; nucleotides not matched to a gene: 2. Germline lookup yields CDR1 MNHEY and CDR2 SVGAGI. The CDR3 sequence is 13 residues long. The CDR3 nucleotides read TGTGCCAGCAGTCTGACAGGGGACTATGGCTACACCTTC. This sequence encodes CASSLTGDYGYTF.